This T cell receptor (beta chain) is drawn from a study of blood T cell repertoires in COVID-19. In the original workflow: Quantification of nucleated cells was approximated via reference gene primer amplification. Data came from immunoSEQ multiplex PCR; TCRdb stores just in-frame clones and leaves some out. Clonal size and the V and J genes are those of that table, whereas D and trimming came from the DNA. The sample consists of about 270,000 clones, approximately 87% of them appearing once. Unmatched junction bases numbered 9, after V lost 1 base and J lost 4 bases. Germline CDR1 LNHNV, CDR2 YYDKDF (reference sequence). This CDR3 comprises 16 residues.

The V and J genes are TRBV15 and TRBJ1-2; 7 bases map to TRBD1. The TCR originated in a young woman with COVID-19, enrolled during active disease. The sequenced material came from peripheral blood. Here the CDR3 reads CATSRGVRDSSYGYTF. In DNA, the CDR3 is TGTGCCACCAGCAGAGGGGTTAGGGACAGTAGCTATGGCTACACCTTC.